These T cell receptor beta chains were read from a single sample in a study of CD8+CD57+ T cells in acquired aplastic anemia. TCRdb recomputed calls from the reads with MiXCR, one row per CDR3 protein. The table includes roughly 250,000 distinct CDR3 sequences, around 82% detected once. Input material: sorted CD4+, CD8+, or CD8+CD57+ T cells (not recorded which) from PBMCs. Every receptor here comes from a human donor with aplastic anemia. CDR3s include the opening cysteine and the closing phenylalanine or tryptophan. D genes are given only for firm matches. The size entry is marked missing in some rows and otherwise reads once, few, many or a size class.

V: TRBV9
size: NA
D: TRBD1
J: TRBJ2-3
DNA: TGTGCCAGCAGCACCCGACAGGGGTCAGGCACAGATACGCAGTATTTT
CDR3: CASSTRQGSGTDTQYF

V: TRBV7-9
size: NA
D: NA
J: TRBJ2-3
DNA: TGTGCCAGCAGCTTAGTACCCGGGGAGCCAGTTACTGGATATTTT
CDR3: CASSLVPGEPVTGYF

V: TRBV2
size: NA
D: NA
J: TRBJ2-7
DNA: TGTGCCAGCGGGGACGGGGGCCTGCCCCACGAGCAGTACTTC
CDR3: CASGDGGLPHEQYF

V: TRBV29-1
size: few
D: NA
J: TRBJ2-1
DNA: TGCAGCGTTGCTCTCGGGCGCGACTACAATGAGCAGTTCTTC
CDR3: CSVALGRDYNEQFF

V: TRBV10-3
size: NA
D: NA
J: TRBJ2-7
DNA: TGTGCCATCAGTGAGTCGCGGCTATCGGGTTCCTACGAGCAGTACTTC
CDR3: CAISESRLSGSYEQYF

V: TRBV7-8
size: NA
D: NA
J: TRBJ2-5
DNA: TGTGCCAGCAGCATTGCAGGAGGGTCCGATACGCCCCAGTACTTC
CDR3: CASSIAGGSDTPQYF

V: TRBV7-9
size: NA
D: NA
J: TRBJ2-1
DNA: TGTGCCAGTAGTGGGACGGGGATGGGCTCCTACGAGCAGTTCTTC
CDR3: CASSGTGMGSYEQFF

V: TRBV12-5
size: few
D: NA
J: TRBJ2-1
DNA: TGTGCCAGTGGCAAGGGGGGCGGAAACGGTCAGGATGAGCAGTTCTTC
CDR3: CASGKGGGNGQDEQFF

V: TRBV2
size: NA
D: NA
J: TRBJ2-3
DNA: TGTGCCAGCAGTGGGGTGGGGGGGGCGAACACGCAGTCTTTT
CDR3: CASSGVGGANTQSF

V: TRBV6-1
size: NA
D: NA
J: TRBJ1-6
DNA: TGTGCCAGCAGTGTGCAACAGGGAGTAAATTCACCCCTCCACTTT
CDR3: CASSVQQGVNSPLHF

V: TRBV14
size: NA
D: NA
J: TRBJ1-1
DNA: TGTGCCAGCAGCCAAGACAAACGTGAAGCTTTCTTT
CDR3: CASSQDKREAFF

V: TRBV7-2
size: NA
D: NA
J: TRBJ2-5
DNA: TGTGCCAGCAGCTTAGCCCTCGGGACAAAAGACAACCAGTACTTC
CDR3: CASSLALGTKDNQYF

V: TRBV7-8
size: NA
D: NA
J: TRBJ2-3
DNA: TGTGCCAGCAGCTTAGCGGGAGGTCCGGCTACGCTGTCTTTT
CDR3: CASSLAGGPATLSF

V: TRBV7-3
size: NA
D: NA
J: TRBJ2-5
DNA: TGTGCCAACAGCGTAGCGAAGTGCGGAGACTCCCAGTACTTC
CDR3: CANSVAKCGDSQYF

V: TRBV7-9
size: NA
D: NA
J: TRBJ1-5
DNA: TGTGCCAGCAGCGCAGTTGCAGAGACCCAGTACTTCCGGTTT
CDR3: CASSAVAETQYFRF

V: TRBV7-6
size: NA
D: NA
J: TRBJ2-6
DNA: TGTGCCAGCAGCTTAGCCCACGGGACAAAAGACAACCAGCTGACTTTC
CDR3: CASSLAHGTKDNQLTF

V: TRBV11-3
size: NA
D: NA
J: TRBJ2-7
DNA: TGTGCCAGCAGCCTAGTTCCGGGCGGAGCCTCCTACGAGCAGTACTTC
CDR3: CASSLVPGGASYEQYF

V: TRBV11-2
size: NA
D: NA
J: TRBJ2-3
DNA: TGTGCCAGCAGCTTGGGGGCCGGCGACGATACGCAGTATTTT
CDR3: CASSLGAGDDTQYF